This T cell receptor beta chain was identified during a study of monozygotic twins with inflammatory bowel disease. The CDR3 runs 13 residues. Germline V gives CDR1 MDHEN, CDR2 SYDVKM. TCRdb re-analyzed the 5' RACE reads; it lists each CDR3 protein once, without DNA. The sample includes about 440,000 distinct CDR3 sequences. This rearrangement joins TRBV28 to TRBJ1-2; TCRdb reports TRBD1, a call that lacks DNA to check it against. The sample was blood. The clonotype comes from a human donor with ulcerative colitis or Crohn's disease, or a healthy co-twin of an affected twin (not recorded which). Here the CDR3 reads CASSLLGQNGYTF.